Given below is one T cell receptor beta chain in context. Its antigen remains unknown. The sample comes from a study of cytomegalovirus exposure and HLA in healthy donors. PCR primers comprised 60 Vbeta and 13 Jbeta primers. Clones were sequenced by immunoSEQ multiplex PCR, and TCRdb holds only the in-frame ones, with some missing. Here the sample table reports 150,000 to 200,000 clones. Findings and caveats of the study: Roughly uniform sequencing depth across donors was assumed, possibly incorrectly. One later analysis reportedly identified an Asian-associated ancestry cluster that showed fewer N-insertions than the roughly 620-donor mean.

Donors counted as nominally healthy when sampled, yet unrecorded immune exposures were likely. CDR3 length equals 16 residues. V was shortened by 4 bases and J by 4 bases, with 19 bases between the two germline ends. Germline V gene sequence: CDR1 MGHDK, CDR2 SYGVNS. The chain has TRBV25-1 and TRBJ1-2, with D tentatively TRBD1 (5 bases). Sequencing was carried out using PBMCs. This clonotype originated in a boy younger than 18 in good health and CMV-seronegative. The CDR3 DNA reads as TGTGCCAGCAGTGGAGAAATCACGGGGGATGGCTATGGCTACACCTTC. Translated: CASSGEITGDGYGYTF.